The 2 T cell receptor beta chains below come from one sample, sequenced in a study. TCRdb reprocessed the RT-PCR reads via MiXCR and lists one record per CDR3 protein. Of hundreds of thousands of distinct CDR3 sequences listed, 12% to 15% were seen once; the top ten hold just over 3.5%. The sample comprised memory CD4+ T cells from blood. These receptors all come from a female donor in good health, serving as a healthy control.

There are a few counts of this clonotype. This chain joins TRBV27 and TRBJ1-6; D not certain. Germline V CDR1 and CDR2: MNHEY, SMNVEV (reference sequence). The CDR3 extends over 16 amino acids. Trimming removed 5 bases from V and 1 base from J, with 12 bases in between. CDR3 residues: CASSPARGSYNSPLHF. CDR3 nucleotides: TGTGCCAGCAGTCCGGCGCGGGGATCCTATAATTCACCCCTCCACTTT.

The chain links TRBV7-2 to TRBJ1-2; D is ambiguous. The CDR3 loop spans 14 amino acids. The V end was cut by 5 bases, the J end by 4 bases, with 14 bases between. Germline V CDR1 and CDR2: SGHTA, FQGNSA. The CDR3 DNA reads TGTGCCAGCAGCCTGAACTTCGAGGTCTATGGCTACACCTTC. It yields the protein CASSLNFEVYGYTF. The full variable domain, completed using reference TRBV7-2 and TRBJ1-2, is GAGVSQSPSNKVTEKGKDVELRCDPISGHTALYWYRQSLGQGLEFLIYFQGNSAPDKSGLPSDRFSAERTGGSVSTLTIQRTQQEDSAVYLCASSLNFEVYGYTFGSGTRLTVV.